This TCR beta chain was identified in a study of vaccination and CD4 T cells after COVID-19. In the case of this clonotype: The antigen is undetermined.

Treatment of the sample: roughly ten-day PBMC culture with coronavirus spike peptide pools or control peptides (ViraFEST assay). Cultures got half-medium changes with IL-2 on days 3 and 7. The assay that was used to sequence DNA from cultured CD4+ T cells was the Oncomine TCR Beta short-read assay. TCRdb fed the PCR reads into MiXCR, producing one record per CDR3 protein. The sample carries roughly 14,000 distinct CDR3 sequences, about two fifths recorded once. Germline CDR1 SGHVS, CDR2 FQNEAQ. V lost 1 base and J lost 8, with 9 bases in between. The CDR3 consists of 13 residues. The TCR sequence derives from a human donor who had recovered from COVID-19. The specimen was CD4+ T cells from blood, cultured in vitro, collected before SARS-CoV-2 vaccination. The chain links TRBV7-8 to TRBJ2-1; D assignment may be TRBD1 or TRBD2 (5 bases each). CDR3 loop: CASSLDRGDEQFF. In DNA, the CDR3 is TGTGCCAGCAGCTTAGACCGGGGCGATGAGCAGTTCTTC.